The entry below gives a single T cell receptor (beta chain) sequence along with its context. Germline V gives CDR1 DFQATT, CDR2 SNEGSKA (reference sequence). This CDR3 has 13 residues. V lost 4 bases and J lost 7, with 11 bases in between. Per sample, a minimum of 6 million PBMCs were isolated. This entry belongs to a study of blood T cells in healthy people across ages. Combining a sample-barcoded 5' primer with a J-beta primer mix, a second PCR ran for roughly 7 to 11 cycles. TCRdb called the 5' RACE reads again in MiXCR, with one record for every CDR3 protein. The sample consists of 1.8 million or so distinct CDR3 sequences, about 39% of them appearing once.

This sequence originates from a human donor in good health. The chain combines TRBV20-1 with TRBJ1-6; D is unclear. The sample consisted of blood. CDR3 amino acids: CSANRLENSPLHF. The CDR3 DNA follows: TGCAGTGCTAACCGCTTAGAAAATTCACCCCTCCACTTT.